This paragraph covers one TCR beta chain sequence. As yet, its antigen is unknown. Assay: immunoSEQ multiplex PCR; the TCRdb copy retains only in-frame clones and omits some. Seen here are about 53,000 clones, roughly 84% observed once, and the top ten hold 4.5% to 5.5%. This entry comes from a study of OX40 agonist ivuxolimab in advanced cancers. As for the study in general: Partial responses, seen in three patients, involved one hepatocellular carcinoma and two cutaneous melanomas. Overall study results and limits: Blood T cells, both CD4+ and CD8+, expanded clonally by week 6 at 0.1 to 3.0 mg/kg.

The germline V and J ends were trimmed by 2 bases and 1 base, with 11 bases remaining between them. The germline V gene has CDR1 MGHRA and CDR2 YSYEKL. The CDR3 covers 16 residues. Blood sampling was done at baseline, cycle 4 day 1, and cycle 7 day 1. This TCR came from an adult with an advanced solid tumor such as melanoma, head and neck, liver or kidney cancer. The genes are TRBV4-1 and TRBJ2-2; no clear D gene. The starting material was CD4+ or CD8+ T cells sorted from blood, obtained in a trial of the OX40 agonist ivuxolimab. The chain's CDR3 is CASSQLWAGNTGELFF. CDR3 DNA: TGCGCCAGCAGCCAACTGTGGGCAGGGAACACCGGGGAGCTGTTTTTT.